Listed here is a single TCR beta chain. This sample was included in a study of blood T cell repertoires in COVID-19. The wider study: Collection of acute and convalescent COVID-19 samples took place in the United States, Italy and Spain.

V lost 0 bases and J lost 3, with 6 bases in between. The CDR3 has 13 amino acids. CDR1 and CDR2 from the germline V gene are SGHRS and YFSETQ. The data were produced by immunoSEQ multiplex PCR, yet TCRdb's version contains in-frame clones alone and is incomplete. Counted here are around 370,000 clones, over 80% occurring once; the ten biggest clones make up over 6%. Sequencing was carried out using peripheral blood. The sequence came from a woman between 50 and 59 years old with COVID-19, enrolled during active disease. The rearrangement links TRBV5-1 to TRBJ1-2; tentatively, D is TRBD1 (5 bases). The CDR3 is CASSLEGDYGYTF. The CDR3 region has the DNA TGCGCCAGCAGCTTGGAAGGGGACTATGGCTACACCTTC.